The next 27 T cell receptor beta chains were all read from a single sample in a study of identical twins. A single record per CDR3 protein comes from TCRdb applying MiXCR to the 5' RACE reads. The data show approximately 890,000 distinct CDR3 sequences, over 9% seen once. The same sample was also used in a study of yellow fever vaccine responses in identical twins.

The sample consisted of PBMCs. These receptor sequences come from a woman aged 18-29 years in good health.

CDR3: CASRLSGRNYGYTF. Written as DNA, the CDR3 is TGTGCCAGCAGATTATCGGGACGGAACTATGGCTACACCTTC. V and J are TRBV12-3 or TRBV12-4 and TRBJ1-2; tentatively, D is TRBD1 (5 bases). The CDR3 sequence is 14 residues long. With 6 bases removed from V and 2 bases from J, the gap between germline ends came to 13 bases.

This chain uses TRBV12-3 or TRBV12-4 with TRBJ2-3; D ambiguous. Trimming took 5 bases from V and 2 from J, leaving 14 bases between them. The CDR3 covers 15 residues. CDR3 residues: CASSDSGGFTDTQYF. The CDR3 bases are TGTGCCAGCAGTGATTCAGGTGGTTTCACAGATACGCAGTATTTT.

This rearrangement joins TRBV20-1 to TRBJ2-3; 8 nucleotides align to TRBD2. Per germline, CDR1 DFQATT and CDR2 SNEGSKA (reference sequence). Unmatched junction bases numbered 5, after V lost 8 bases and J lost 4 bases. This CDR3 is built from 12 residues. CDR3 sequence (DNA): TGCAGTTTGAGCGGGAGCCCAGATACGCAGTATTTT. Protein product: CSLSGSPDTQYF.

This sequence joins TRBV7-9 and TRBJ2-3; a weak D match, TRBD2 (6 bases). The ends were cut back, 3 bases at V and 0 bases at J, with 13 bases in the middle. Germline assignment: CDR1 SEHNR and CDR2 FQNEAQ (reference sequence). The CDR3 is 16 residues long. The CDR3 sequence: CASSFGGDGSTDTQYF. The CDR3 nucleotides are TGTGCCAGCAGCTTCGGAGGGGACGGTAGCACAGATACGCAGTATTTT. The variable domain in full, completed from reference TRBV7-9 and TRBJ2-3, reads DTGVSQNPRHKITKRGQNVTFRCDPISEHNRLYWYRQTLGQGPEFLTYFQNEAQLEKSRLLSDRFSAERPKGSFSTLEIQRTEQGDSAMYLCASSFGGDGSTDTQYFGPGTRLTVL.

The chain employs TRBV29-1 and TRBJ2-1, with D perhaps TRBD1 (6 bases). Germline loops: CDR1 SQVTM, CDR2 ANQGSEA. The CDR3 covers 14 residues. The germline V and J ends were trimmed by 7 bases and 3 bases, with 16 bases remaining between them. The CDR3, as DNA: TGCAGCGGCGCGGAAGGGGGAGACTACAATGAGCAGTTCTTC. Translation: CSGAEGGDYNEQFF.

This clonotype has just a few counts. The rearrangement joins TRBV24-1 to TRBJ2-3; 8 bases align to TRBD2. The V and J ends lost 5 bases and 2 bases, in that order; junction bases with no gene match: 5. The length of the CDR3 is 15 residues. Looked up from germline, CDR1 is KGHDR and CDR2 is SFDVKD. The CDR3 sequence is CATSARGGVTDTQYF. The CDR3 nucleotides read TGTGCCACCAGTGCCCGGGGGGGCGTCACAGATACGCAGTATTTT.

This clonotype turned up a few times. This chain connects TRBV15 to TRBJ2-3, with no clear D. V dropped 5 bases and J dropped 0 bases, with 9 bases sitting between them. Germline-derived CDR1 and CDR2 are LNHNV and YYDKDF (reference sequence). The CDR3 spans 14 residues. The CDR3 loop is CATSGLVSTDTQYF. CDR3 bases: TGTGCCACCAGCGGCCTCGTAAGCACAGATACGCAGTATTTT.

This clonotype came up a few times. The V gene is TRBV7-9, the J gene TRBJ2-1; D not certain. This CDR3 is built from 15 residues. Looked up from germline, CDR1 is SEHNR and CDR2 is FQNEAQ (reference sequence). V gave up 5 bases and J gave up 8 bases, with 19 bases separating them. CDR3 in amino acids: CASSIRSGQRDEQFF. In DNA, the CDR3 is TGTGCCAGCAGCATTCGTTCGGGTCAAAGGGATGAGCAGTTCTTC.

The chain recombines TRBV15 with TRBJ2-7, with D possibly being TRBD1 (5 bases). The CDR3 loop spans 14 amino acids. V lost 4 bases and J 3 bases, leaving 13 bases between the germline ends. In germline, CDR1 is LNHNV, CDR2 YYDKDF (reference sequence). CDR3 coding DNA: TGTGCCACCAGCAAAGGCTGGGGCCGCTACGAGCAGTACTTC. It is translated as CATSKGWGRYEQYF. Filled out from reference TRBV15 and TRBJ2-7, the complete variable domain reads DAMVIQNPRYQVTQFGKPVTLSCSQTLNHNVMYWYQQKSSQAPKLLFHYYDKDFNNEADTPDNFQSRRPNTSFCFLDIRSPGLGDTAMYLCATSKGWGRYEQYFGPGTRLTVT.

The sample holds many counts of this clonotype. The V gene is TRBV29-1, the J gene TRBJ2-7; no firm D call. The CDR3 loop spans 11 amino acids. V was clipped by 5 bases and J by 6 bases, with 11 bases between them. Per the germline V gene, CDR1 is SQVTM and CDR2 is ANQGSEA. CDR3 sequence (DNA): TGCAGCGTTTTAAAGTGGGCCGAGCAGTACGTC. Translating gives CSVLKWAEQYV.

The rearrangement links TRBV5-1 to TRBJ1-1; tentatively, D is TRBD1 (5 bases). CDR3 size: 17 residues. The V end was cut by 4 bases, the J end by 0 bases, with 19 bases between. Germline lookup yields CDR1 SGHRS and CDR2 YFSETQ. Written as DNA, the CDR3 is TGCGCCAGCAGCCCAGGACCGTCGGGGGGACTGAACACTGAAGCTTTCTTT. Protein product: CASSPGPSGGLNTEAFF.

This clonotype was seen a handful of times. The chain uses TRBV27 and TRBJ2-4; D is ambiguous. Germline values: CDR1 MNHEY, CDR2 SMNVEV (reference sequence). There are 13 residues in the CDR3. Between the trimmed V and J ends, which lost 5 bases and 8 bases, there was a span of 13 bases. CDR3 sequence reads: CASSPSAGDIQYF. The CDR3 coding sequence is TGTGCCAGCAGTCCCTCGGCTGGAGACATTCAGTACTTC.

This clonotype was observed a handful of times. The gene calls are TRBV4-1 and TRBJ2-4; D remains ambiguous. Germline assignment: CDR1 MGHRA and CDR2 YSYEKL. This CDR3 comprises 16 residues. Trimming took off 1 base at V and 0 bases at J, with 10 bases between the two ends. Here the CDR3 reads CASSQGRPLAKNIQYF. The CDR3 bases are TGCGCCAGCAGCCAAGGGAGACCTCTAGCCAAAAACATTCAGTACTTC.

Only a few counts were recorded for this clonotype. This chain connects TRBV20-1 to TRBJ2-4, with unresolved D. Germline CDR1 and CDR2: DFQATT and SNEGSKA (reference sequence). This CDR3 is 17 amino acids long. Trimming left V 2 bases short and J 0 bases short, with 17 bases between. In nucleotides, the CDR3 is TGCAGTGCTAGATCGCCCCTGGGCAGCTTAGCCAAAAACATTCAGTACTTC. This gives the protein CSARSPLGSLAKNIQYF.

The chain carries TRBV10-2 and TRBJ2-3; 11 bases agree with TRBD2. V lost 2 bases, J lost 0 bases, and 4 bases stayed unmatched. Germline V gives CDR1 WSHSY, CDR2 SAAADI. The CDR3 has 17 amino acids. CDR3 nucleotides: TGCGCCAGCAGTGAGACTAGCGGGGGCCCGAGCACAGATACGCAGTATTTT. As protein: CASSETSGGPSTDTQYF.

This chain joins TRBV10-3 and TRBJ1-1, with 8 bases that match TRBD1. The germline V gene encodes CDR1 ENHRY and CDR2 SYGVKD. The CDR3 is made up of 16 amino acids. Trimming at V came to 6 bases and at J to 8 bases, leaving 17 bases not matched to a gene. The CDR3, as DNA: TGTGCCATCAGCCCACTGACAGGGGACTCCTTCGGGGAAGCTTTCTTT. Amino acids: CAISPLTGDSFGEAFF.

A few counts support this clonotype. The chain links TRBV18 to TRBJ2-4; D unresolved. This CDR3 spans 15 amino acids. V lost 8 bases and J 1 base, leaving 15 bases between the germline ends. From germline, CDR1 is KGHSH and CDR2 LQKENI. CDR3 DNA sequence: TGTGCCAGCACGGCTACCTACGGGGCCAAAAACATTCAGTACTTC. It yields the protein CASTATYGAKNIQYF.

The sample holds a few counts of this clonotype. The V call is TRBV20-1, the J call TRBJ2-2, with D hard to call. Germline-derived CDR1 and CDR2 are DFQATT and SNEGSKA (reference sequence). Trimming pared 3 bases from V and 0 bases from J, leaving 8 bases between. This CDR3 region has 14 residues. In DNA, the CDR3 is TGCAGTGCTAGCGGGCACGCGAACACCGGGGAGCTGTTTTTT. It specifies CSASGHANTGELFF.

This clonotype was counted a few times. This chain links TRBV3-1 with TRBJ1-6, with 9 bases lining up with TRBD1. V lost 6 bases and J lost 10; bases outside the gene matches: 13. This CDR3 comprises 16 residues. Germline-derived CDR1 and CDR2 are LGHDT and YNNKEL (reference sequence). CDR3 protein: CASRQQSGTGQSPLHF. The DNA of the CDR3 is TGTGCCAGCAGACAACAGTCCGGGACAGGGCAATCACCCCTCCACTTT.

This chain uses TRBV5-6 with TRBJ2-5; D gene ambiguous. The CDR3 length is 15 residues. Germline loops: CDR1 SGHDT, CDR2 YYEEEE. Trimming left V 0 bases short and J 2 bases short, with 11 bases between. In nucleotides, the CDR3 is TGTGCCAGCAGCTTGGCCTTAGCTCCACAAGAGACCCAGTACTTC. Protein product: CASSLALAPQETQYF.

This clonotype was recorded a few times. V usage is TRBV4-1 and J usage is TRBJ2-5, with a tentative D call TRBD2 (6 bases). Germline CDR1 MGHRA, CDR2 YSYEKL. The CDR3 has 17 residues. The germline V and J ends were trimmed by 1 base and 3 bases, with 18 bases remaining between them. The CDR3 bases are TGCGCCAGCAGCCAAGTTCCGCTGGGCAGGGAGGAAGAGACCCAGTACTTC. Translating gives CASSQVPLGREEETQYF.

The V and J genes are TRBV12-3 or TRBV12-4 and TRBJ2-5; 10 nucleotides agree with TRBD2. The V and J ends lost 3 bases and 5 bases, in that order; junction bases with no gene match: 3. The CDR3 loop spans 14 amino acids. CDR3 in amino acids: CASSLDSGRETQYF. CDR3 sequence (DNA): TGTGCCAGCAGTTTGGATAGCGGGAGGGAGACCCAGTACTTC.

This clonotype was counted many times. In DNA form, the CDR3 reads TGTGCCAGCAGCGTAGTTACCCGACCCGGGGAGCAGTTCTTC. Protein sequence: CASSVVTRPGEQFF. The genes are TRBV9 and TRBJ2-1; D remains unclear. The CDR3 is 14 residues long. Looked up from germline, CDR1 is SGDLS and CDR2 is YYNGEE. V was cut by 0 bases and J by 10 bases, with 14 bases left in between.

There are a few counts of this clonotype. V gene TRBV19 combines with J gene TRBJ2-3; weak D call: TRBD1 (6 bases). Trimming cost V 3 bases and J 1 base, with 11 bases left between them. Per the germline V gene, CDR1 is LNHDA and CDR2 is SQIVND (reference sequence). The CDR3 covers 15 residues. The CDR3 DNA reads TGTGCCAGTAGTATCGAGGGGGTAGGCACAGATACGCAGTATTTT. It specifies CASSIEGVGTDTQYF.

This clonotype was seen only a few times. The chain joins TRBV10-3 to TRBJ1-2; no clear D. This CDR3 is built from 12 residues. Germline V gene lookup returns CDR1 ENHRY and CDR2 SYGVKD. V was shortened by 0 bases and J by 8 bases, with 7 bases between the two germline ends. The CDR3 DNA sequence: TGTGCCATCAGTGAGTCGTCGGACGGCTACACCTTC. Protein sequence: CAISESSDGYTF.

The chain employs TRBV20-1 and TRBJ2-7, with D maybe TRBD1 (8 bases). CDR3 length: 14 residues. Germline V gene lookup returns CDR1 DFQATT and CDR2 SNEGSKA (reference sequence). Trimming pared 2 bases from V and 9 bases from J, leaving 20 bases between. The CDR3 DNA sequence: TGCAGTGCTAGAAGCGGGACAGGTGGATTGGGGCAGTACGTC. Protein: CSARSGTGGLGQYV.

This clonotype was observed a handful of times. The chain combines TRBV15 with TRBJ1-4, with 8 bases that match TRBD1. Germline-derived CDR1 and CDR2 are LNHNV and YYDKDF (reference sequence). V was pared by 4 bases and J by 3 bases, with 7 bases of the junction left unmatched. This CDR3 has 16 amino acids. The CDR3, as DNA: TGTGCCACCAGCACCTTAGGACAGGGAGCTAATGAAAAACTGTTTTTT. This encodes CATSTLGQGANEKLFF.